This T cell receptor (beta chain) derives from a study of cytomegalovirus exposure and HLA in healthy donors. Study information: In an earlier analysis, 95 million to 140 million unique TCR beta sequences were found from 150 million to 200 million T cells.

The study's findings and limits: A later analysis associated around 17,000 TCR beta sequences with HLA alleles at a 0.05 false discovery rate. There were reportedly fewer N-insertions in an Asian-associated ancestry cluster than the roughly 700-donor mean, in a later analysis.

About this clone: The antigen remains undetermined.

Researchers ran the PCR with 60 Vbeta and 13 Jbeta primers. Sequenced by immunoSEQ multiplex PCR; TCRdb stores in-frame clones only, minus some. The sample shows roughly 200,000 clones, 78% of them seen only once. The V end was cut by 5 bases, the J end by 7 bases, with 17 bases between. This CDR3 is built from 14 residues. The germline CDR1 and CDR2 sequences are MNHEY and SVGAGI. This chain uses TRBV6-5 with TRBJ1-1; D is uncertain. The receptor's source is a female donor in good health and CMV-seronegative. Sequencing was performed on PBMCs. The CDR3 nucleotides read TGTGCCAGCAGTCCCTGGACGGGCCGGGATGAAGCTTTCTTT. Its translation: CASSPWTGRDEAFF.